This T cell receptor (beta chain) was sequenced for a study of response to subunit inactivated influenza vaccine. From the RT-PCR reads, TCRdb called clonotypes with MiXCR, one entry per CDR3 protein. The sample includes some 800,000 distinct CDR3 sequences, over 20% of them seen just once. This CDR3 has 17 residues. The V segment lost 4 bases and the J segment 0 bases; nucleotides outside the gene matches: 10. Germline CDR1 and CDR2: LGHNA and YSLEER. Specimen: PBMCs from blood, collected 5 days after vaccination. The clonotype originates from a man over 45 who received an inactivated influenza vaccine. This chain joins TRBV4-3 and TRBJ2-7; TRBD1 matches 9 bases. The CDR3 region has the DNA TGCGCCAGCAGCCTAGAACTAGGGACAGGGAGCTCCTACGAGCAGTACTTC. This encodes CASSLELGTGSSYEQYF.